These T cell receptor beta chains were read from a single sample in a study of identifying expanded T cells in peripheral blood. The table came from immunoSEQ multiplex PCR; TCRdb's copy has only in-frame clones and leaves some out. Here the sample spans some 70,000 clones, roughly nine tenths being singletons. The sequenced sample consisted of blood. Receptors were obtained from a person between 18 and 70 years old in good health. Each CDR3 is given with its conserved first and last residue. A D gene is named only where the DNA matches it firmly. Clone sizes are given selectively: once, few, many, or a class where the clone is expanded.

>-|TRBV13|TRBJ1-1|TRBD1
CASSLGGQGEYTEAFF
TGTGCCAGCAGCTTAGGAGGGCAGGGGGAGTACACTGAAGCTTTCTTT
>-|TRBV7-2|TRBJ2-1|-
CASSLGGFTGYNEQFF
TGTGCCAGCAGCTTAGGCGGATTTACTGGTTACAATGAGCAGTTCTTC
>-|TRBV5-6|TRBJ1-5|-
CASSPGGASNQPQHF
TGTGCCAGCAGCCCTGGGGGGGCTAGCAATCAGCCCCAGCATTTT
>-|TRBV30|TRBJ1-6|TRBD1
CAWTHGTGGSSLHF
TGTGCCTGGACCCACGGGACAGGGGGCAGCTCCCTCCACTTT
>-|TRBV7-2|TRBJ1-2|-
CASSRDGSFRDGYTF
TGTGCCAGCAGTCGGGACGGCTCTTTTCGGGATGGCTACACCTTC
>once|TRBV6-6|TRBJ1-6|-
CASSYFGTWDSPLHF
TGTGCCAGCAGCTACTTTGGGACATGGGATTCACCCCTCCACTTT
>-|TRBV7-2|TRBJ2-7|-
CASSIGPGSSYEQYF
TGTGCCAGCAGCATAGGACCGGGAAGCTCCTACGAGCAGTACTTC
>-|TRBV2|TRBJ1-5|-
CASSNSRGGQPQHF
TGTGCCAGCTCTAACTCCCGGGGGGGGCAGCCCCAGCATTTT
>-|TRBV5-7|TRBJ2-1|-
CASSKARVSYNDEQFF
TGTGCCAGCAGCAAGGCGAGAGTCTCCTACAACGATGAGCAGTTCTTC
>-|TRBV7-9|TRBJ2-5|-
CASRGPYNQETQYF
TGTGCCAGCAGGGGACCCTATAACCAAGAGACCCAGTACTTC
>once|TRBV28|TRBJ1-1|TRBD1
CASSRRGITEAFF
TGTGCCAGCAGTCGCAGGGGGATCACTGAAGCTTTCTTT
>-|TRBV18|TRBJ1-4|-
CASSPGHEKLFF
TGTGCCAGCTCCCCGGGGCATGAAAAACTGTTTTTT
>-|TRBV10-3|TRBJ2-5|-
CAISDPGQGLYQETQYF
TGTGCCATCAGTGACCCAGGGCAGGGATTGTACCAAGAGACCCAGTACTTC
>few|TRBV6-5|TRBJ1-2|TRBD1
CASRSDRGRGYTF
TGTGCCAGCAGGTCGGACAGGGGACGGGGCTACACCTTC
>-|TRBV5-4|TRBJ2-2|-
CASSQGTSNTGELFF
TGTGCCAGCAGCCAGGGGACTTCGAACACCGGGGAGCTGTTTTTT
>-|TRBV28|TRBJ1-1|-
CASSPWTQNTEAFF
TGTGCCAGCAGTCCCTGGACACAGAACACTGAAGCTTTCTTT
>once|TRBV19|TRBJ1-5|TRBD1
CASSIRTGGNQPQHF
TGTGCCAGTAGTATTCGGACAGGGGGCAATCAGCCCCAGCATTTT
>-|TRBV28|TRBJ1-4|TRBD1
CASSRLTGGAGLEKLFF
TGTGCCAGCAGTCGACTGACAGGGGGCGCCGGGCTGGAAAAACTGTTTTTT
>-|TRBV30|TRBJ1-5|TRBD1
CASSDRGGQPQHF
TGTGCCTCCTCGGACAGGGGCGGTCAGCCCCAGCATTTT
>-|TRBV7-2|TRBJ1-1|-
CASSPRGGRIEAFF
TGTGCCAGCAGCCCCCGTGGGGGACGGATTGAAGCTTTCTTT
>once|TRBV13|TRBJ2-7|TRBD1
CASSSRQGFREQYF
TGTGCCAGCAGCTCCAGACAGGGGTTTAGAGAGCAGTACTTC
>-|TRBV18|TRBJ1-1|-
CASSEANGVGAFF
TGTGCCAGCTCGGAGGCAAATGGGGTGGGAGCTTTCTTT
>-|TRBV7-6|TRBJ2-7|-
CASSLLGGGYEQYF
TGTGCCAGCAGCTTATTAGGAGGGGGCTACGAGCAGTACTTC